This T cell receptor (beta chain) was sequenced during a study of blood T cell repertoires in COVID-19. Study-wide context: Acute and convalescent COVID-19 specimens originated in the United States, Italy and Spain. Sample material is recorded as cDNA or gDNA derived from T cells, B-cell-depleted T cells, or PBMCs.

As handled by the study authors: Using reference gene primer amplification, nucleated cell counts were estimated. The repertoire was sequenced with immunoSEQ multiplex PCR; TCRdb's copy has only in-frame clones and lacks some. For V, J and clone size, that table is used; D and trimming come from the DNA. The table shows roughly 250,000 clones, with roughly 84% occurring only once. CDR1 and CDR2 (germline): LGHDT, YNNKEL (reference sequence). This CDR3 is built from 16 residues. V was clipped by 0 bases and J by 7 bases; unmatched bases: 9. Sequenced input: peripheral blood. The source is a middle-aged woman who had recovered from COVID-19. V gene TRBV3-1 (or the pseudogene TRBV3-2) combines with J gene TRBJ1-2, with TRBD1 matching 9 bases. The CDR3 sequence: CASSQDIIVTGGGYTF. In nucleotides, the CDR3 is TGTGCCAGCAGCCAAGATATTATCGTGACAGGGGGTGGCTACACCTTC.